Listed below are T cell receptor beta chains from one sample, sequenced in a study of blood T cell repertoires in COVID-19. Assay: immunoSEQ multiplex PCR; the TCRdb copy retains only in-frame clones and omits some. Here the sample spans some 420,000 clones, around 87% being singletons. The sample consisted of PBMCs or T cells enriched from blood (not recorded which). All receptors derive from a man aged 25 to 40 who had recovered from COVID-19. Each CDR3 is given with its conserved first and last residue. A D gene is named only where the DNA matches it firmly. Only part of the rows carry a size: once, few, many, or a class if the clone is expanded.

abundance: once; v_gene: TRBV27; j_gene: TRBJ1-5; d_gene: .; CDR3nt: TGTGCCAGCAGTCCCTACGATAGCAATCAGCCCCAGCATTTT; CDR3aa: CASSPYDSNQPQHF
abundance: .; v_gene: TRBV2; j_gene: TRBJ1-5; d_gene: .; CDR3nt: TGTGCCAGTAGGGGGATGGAGGGCAATCAGCCCCAGCATTTT; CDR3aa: CASRGMEGNQPQHF
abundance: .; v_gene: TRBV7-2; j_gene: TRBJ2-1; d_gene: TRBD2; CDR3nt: TGTGCCAGCAGCTTGAATCCGGGACTAGCCTACAATGAGCAGTTCTTC; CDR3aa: CASSLNPGLAYNEQFF
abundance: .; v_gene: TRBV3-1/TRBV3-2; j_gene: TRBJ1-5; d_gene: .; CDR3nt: TGTGCCAGCAGCCAAAGCTTAGGGGTGCAGCCCCAGCATTTT; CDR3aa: CASSQSLGVQPQHF
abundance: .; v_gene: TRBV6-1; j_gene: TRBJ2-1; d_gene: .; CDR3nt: TGTGCCAGCAGTGACCGGTGGGCGACGGGAGCCACCTACAATGAGCAGTTCTTC; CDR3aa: CASSDRWATGATYNEQFF
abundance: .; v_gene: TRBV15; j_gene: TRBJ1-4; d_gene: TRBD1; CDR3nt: TGTGCCACCAGCAGAGAAGACAGGGCGGAAAAACTGTTTTTT; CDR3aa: CATSREDRAEKLFF
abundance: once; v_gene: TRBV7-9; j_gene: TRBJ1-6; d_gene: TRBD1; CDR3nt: TGTGCCAGCATCCCCACAAGTGGGACAGGGACCTCACCCCTCCACTTT; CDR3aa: CASIPTSGTGTSPLHF
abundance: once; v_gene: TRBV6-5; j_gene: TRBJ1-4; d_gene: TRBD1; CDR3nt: TGTGCCAGCAGTTACTCAGGGACAGGGTTTGGAAAACTGTTTTTT; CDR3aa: CASSYSGTGFGKLFF
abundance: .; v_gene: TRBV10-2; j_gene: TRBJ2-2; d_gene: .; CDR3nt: TGCGCCAGCAAGATTAGGGACACGAACACCGGGGAGCTGTTTTTT; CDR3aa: CASKIRDTNTGELFF
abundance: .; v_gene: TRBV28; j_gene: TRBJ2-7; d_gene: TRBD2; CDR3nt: TGTGCCAGCTATTCTAGCGGAACCTACGAGCAGTACTTC; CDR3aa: CASYSSGTYEQYF
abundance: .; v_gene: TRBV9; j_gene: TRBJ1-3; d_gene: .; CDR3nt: TGTGCCAGCAGCGTTTATGGAAACACCATATATTTT; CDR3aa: CASSVYGNTIYF
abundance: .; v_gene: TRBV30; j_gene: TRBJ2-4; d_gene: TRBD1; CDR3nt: TGTGCCTGGGGCTCTCAGGGGGAAGGCAAAAACATTCAGTACTTC; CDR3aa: CAWGSQGEGKNIQYF
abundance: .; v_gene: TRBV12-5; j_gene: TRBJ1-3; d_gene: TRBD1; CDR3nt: TGTGCTAGTGGTCTCGGACAGGCGACTGGAAACACCATATATTTT; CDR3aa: CASGLGQATGNTIYF
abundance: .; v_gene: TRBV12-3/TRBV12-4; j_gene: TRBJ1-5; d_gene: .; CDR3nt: TGTGCCAGCAGCACGACAACAAATCAGCCCCAGCATTTT; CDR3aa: CASSTTTNQPQHF
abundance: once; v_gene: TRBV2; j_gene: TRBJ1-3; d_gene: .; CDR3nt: TGTGCCAGCAGCGACGAGGCTGGAAACACCATATATTTT; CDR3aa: CASSDEAGNTIYF
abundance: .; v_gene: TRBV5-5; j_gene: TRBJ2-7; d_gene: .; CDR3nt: TGTGCCAGCAGCCAAAACTACGAGCAGTACTTC; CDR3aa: CASSQNYEQYF
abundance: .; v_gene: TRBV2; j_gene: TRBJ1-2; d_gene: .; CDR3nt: TGTGCCAGCAGTGCTGGAGAGGCTTATGGCTACACCTTC; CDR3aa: CASSAGEAYGYTF
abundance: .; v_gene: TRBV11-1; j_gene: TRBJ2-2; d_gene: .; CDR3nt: TGTGCCAGCAGCCGTGACTCCTACACCGGGGAGCTGTTTTTT; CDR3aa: CASSRDSYTGELFF
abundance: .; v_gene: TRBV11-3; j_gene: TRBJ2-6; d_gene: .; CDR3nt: TGTGCCAGTCCCACAAGGGGCTCTGGGGCCAACGTCCTGACTTTC; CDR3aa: CASPTRGSGANVLTF
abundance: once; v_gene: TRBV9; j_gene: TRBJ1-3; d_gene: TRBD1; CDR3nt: TGTGCCAGCAGCGACACCGGACAGGGGGTAGACACCATATATTTT; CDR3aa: CASSDTGQGVDTIYF
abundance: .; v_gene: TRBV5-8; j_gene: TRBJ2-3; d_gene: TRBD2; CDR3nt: TGTGCCAGCAGCTTGGCTATCGGGAGGGCCTCCGATACGCAGTATTTT; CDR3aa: CASSLAIGRASDTQYF
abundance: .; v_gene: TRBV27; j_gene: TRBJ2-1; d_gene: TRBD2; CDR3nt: TGTGCCAGCAGTGCTAGCGGCTACTACAATGAGCAGTTCTTC; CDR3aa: CASSASGYYNEQFF
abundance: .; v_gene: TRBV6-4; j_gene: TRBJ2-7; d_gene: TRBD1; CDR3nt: TGTGCCAGCAGTGACTCAACAACCGACAGGGGATGTATGTACGAGCAGTACTTC; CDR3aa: CASSDSTTDRGCMYEQYF
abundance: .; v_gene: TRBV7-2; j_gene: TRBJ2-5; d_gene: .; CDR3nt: TGTGCCAGCAGCTCCGACAGGTGGGTTGAAGAGACCCAGTACTTC; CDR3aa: CASSSDRWVEETQYF
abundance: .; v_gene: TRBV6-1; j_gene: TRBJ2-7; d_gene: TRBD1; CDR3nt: TGTGCCAGCAGTGAGTCCGGGACAGGGTTGAAGGAGCAGTACTTC; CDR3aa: CASSESGTGLKEQYF
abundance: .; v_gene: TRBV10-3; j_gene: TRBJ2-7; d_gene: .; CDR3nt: TGTGCCATCAGTGAGGGGGGGAGTGGGAACGAGCAGTACTTC; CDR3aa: CAISEGGSGNEQYF
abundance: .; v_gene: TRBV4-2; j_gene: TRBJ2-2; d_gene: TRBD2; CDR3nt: TGTGCCAGCAGCCAAGTCGGGACTACCAACACCGGGGAGCTGTTTTTT; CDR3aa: CASSQVGTTNTGELFF
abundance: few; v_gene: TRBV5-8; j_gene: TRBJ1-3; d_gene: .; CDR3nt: TGTGCCAGCAGCCCCTACGGCGGGGCCCTGGATTTT; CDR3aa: CASSPYGGALDF
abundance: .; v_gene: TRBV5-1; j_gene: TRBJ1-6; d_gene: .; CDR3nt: TGCGCCAGCAGCTTGGGTGGAGGTGGCTCACCCCTCCACTTT; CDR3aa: CASSLGGGGSPLHF
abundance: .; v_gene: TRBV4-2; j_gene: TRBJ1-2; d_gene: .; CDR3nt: TGTGCCAGCAGCCCGGAAATAGGGGGTCACTATGGCTACACCTTC; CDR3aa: CASSPEIGGHYGYTF
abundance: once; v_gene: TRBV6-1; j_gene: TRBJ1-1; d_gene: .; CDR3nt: TGTGCCAGCAGTGAGGTCGAGGGGGCTGAAGCTTTCTTT; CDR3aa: CASSEVEGAEAFF
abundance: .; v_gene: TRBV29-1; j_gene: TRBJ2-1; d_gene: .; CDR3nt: TGCAGCGTTGCAGTCGGGCGGGATTTCGGCAATGAGCAGTTCTTC; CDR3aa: CSVAVGRDFGNEQFF
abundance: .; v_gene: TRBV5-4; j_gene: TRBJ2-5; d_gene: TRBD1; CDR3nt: TGTGCCACCCGGACAGGGCAAGAGACCCAGTACTTC; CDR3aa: CATRTGQETQYF
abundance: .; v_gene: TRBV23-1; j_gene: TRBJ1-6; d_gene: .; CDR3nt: TGCGCCAGCAGTCAAACCCCTTGGGTCGCGGAGGGTAATTCACCCCTCCACTTT; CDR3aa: CASSQTPWVAEGNSPLHF
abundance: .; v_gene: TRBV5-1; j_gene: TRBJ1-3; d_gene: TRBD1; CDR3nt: TGCGCCAGCAGCTTGGGGACAGGAGGCAGCCTCAACTCTGGAAACACCATATATTTT; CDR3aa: CASSLGTGGSLNSGNTIYF
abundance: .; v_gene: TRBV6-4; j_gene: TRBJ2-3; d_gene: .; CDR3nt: TGTGCCAGCAGTGTCGTGTTCGGGGGAACAGATACGCAGTATTTT; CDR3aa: CASSVVFGGTDTQYF
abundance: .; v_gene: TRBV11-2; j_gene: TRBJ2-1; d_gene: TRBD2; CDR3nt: TGTGCCAGCAGGTTAGCGGGAGTCTCCTACAATGAGCAGTTCTTC; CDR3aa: CASRLAGVSYNEQFF
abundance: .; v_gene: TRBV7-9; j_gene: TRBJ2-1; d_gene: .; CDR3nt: TGTGCCAGCAGCTTAGGCCCGGAGCACTACAATGAGCAGTTCTTC; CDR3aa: CASSLGPEHYNEQFF
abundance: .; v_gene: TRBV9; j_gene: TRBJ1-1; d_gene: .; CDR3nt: TGTGCCAGCAGCGTAGGTCCCCAGAACACTGAAGCTTTCTTT; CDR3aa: CASSVGPQNTEAFF
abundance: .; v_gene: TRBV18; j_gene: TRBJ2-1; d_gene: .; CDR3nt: TGTGCCAGCTCCCCAAAGAGTGTTAGCTCCTACAATGAGCAGTTCTTC; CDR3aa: CASSPKSVSSYNEQFF
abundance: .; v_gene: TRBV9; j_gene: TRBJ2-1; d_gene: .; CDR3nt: TGTGCCAGCAGCGTCGGGAGTCGGTCTTACAATGAGCAGTTCTTC; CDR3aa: CASSVGSRSYNEQFF
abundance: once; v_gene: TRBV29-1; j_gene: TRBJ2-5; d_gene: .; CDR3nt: TGCAGCGTTGAGGGATTGACGGGGGAAGAGACCCAGTACTTC; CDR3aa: CSVEGLTGEETQYF
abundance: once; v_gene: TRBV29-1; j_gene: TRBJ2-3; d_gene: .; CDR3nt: TGCAGCGTTGGTCCTAGCGGCACAGATACGCAGTATTTT; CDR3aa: CSVGPSGTDTQYF
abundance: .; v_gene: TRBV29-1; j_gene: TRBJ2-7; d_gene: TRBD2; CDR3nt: TGCAGCGTCGCGATGGGATCTAGCGGCTCCTACGAGCAGTACTTC; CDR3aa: CSVAMGSSGSYEQYF
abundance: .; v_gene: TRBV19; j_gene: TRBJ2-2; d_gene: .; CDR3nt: TGTGCCAGTAGTATCCGGGGGATCGGGGAGCTGTTTTTT; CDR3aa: CASSIRGIGELFF
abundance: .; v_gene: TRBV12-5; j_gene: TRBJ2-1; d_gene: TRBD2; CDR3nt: TGTGCTACACAGGGACTAGCGAGGTACAATGAGCAGTTCTTC; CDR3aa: CATQGLARYNEQFF